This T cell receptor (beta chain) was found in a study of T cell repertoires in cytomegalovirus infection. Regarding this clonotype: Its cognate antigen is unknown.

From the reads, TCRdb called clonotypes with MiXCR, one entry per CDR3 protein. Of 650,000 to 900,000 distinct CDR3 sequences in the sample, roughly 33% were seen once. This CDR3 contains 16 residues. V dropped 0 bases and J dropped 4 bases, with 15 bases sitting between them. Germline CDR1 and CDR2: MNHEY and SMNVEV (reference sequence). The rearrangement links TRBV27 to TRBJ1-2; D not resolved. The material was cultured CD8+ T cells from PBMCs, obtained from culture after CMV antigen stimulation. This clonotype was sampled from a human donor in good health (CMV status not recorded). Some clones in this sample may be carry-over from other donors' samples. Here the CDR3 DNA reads TGTGCCAGCAGTTTATCGCAAGACGGATCCTTCTATGGCTACACCTTC. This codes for CASSLSQDGSFYGYTF.